Below, 6 T cell receptor beta chains from the same sample are listed, as sequenced in a study of control samples from healthy donors and cancer patients. Sequencing used immunoSEQ multiplex PCR; TCRdb keeps in-frame clones, though not all of them. The table records some 150,000 clones, approximately 94% of them present only once. Sequencing used blood. The receptors come from a man in his forties in good health.

The rearrangement joins TRBV5-6 to TRBJ1-2; D remains unclear. CDR1 and CDR2 from the germline V gene are SGHDT and YYEEEE. V was trimmed by 4 bases and J by 5 bases, leaving 21 bases between them. The CDR3 spans 16 residues. The CDR3 sequence is CASSLRLRWEGYGYTF. The CDR3 DNA reads as TGTGCCAGCAGCCTACGTTTACGTTGGGAGGGATATGGCTACACCTTC.

The chain uses TRBV2 and TRBJ2-3, with 11 positions matching TRBD2. Germline V gene data show CDR1 as SNHLY and CDR2 as FYNNEI. The junction had 9 bases not matched to a gene; V was cut back by 7 bases and J by 3 bases. The CDR3 contains 16 residues. This CDR3 is CASIPSGLAETDTQYF. The CDR3, as DNA: TGTGCCAGCATACCATCGGGACTAGCGGAGACAGATACGCAGTATTTT.

The CDR3 is CASSFGGTGVGYTF. The CDR3 region has the DNA TGCGCCAGCAGCTTCGGCGGGACAGGGGTGGGCTACACCTTC. The J gene is TRBJ1-2, the V gene TRBV5-1, with TRBD1 matching 10 bases. The junction had 6 bases not matched to a gene; V was cut back by 2 bases and J by 8 bases. CDR3 size: 14 residues. Germline loops: CDR1 SGHRS, CDR2 YFSETQ.

The CDR3 reads CATSEPHSGAGPDTQYF. The CDR3, as DNA: TGTGCCACCAGTGAACCCCATAGCGGGGCCGGCCCGGATACGCAGTATTTT. J is TRBJ2-3 and V is TRBV24-1; 8 bases match TRBD2. This CDR3 comprises 17 residues. The germline CDR1 and CDR2 sequences are KGHDR and SFDVKD. V shed 4 bases, J shed 6 bases, and the junction held 14 bases outside the gene matches.

This clone was detected only once. This chain connects TRBV28 to TRBJ2-7, with D possibly being TRBD1 or TRBD2 (5 bases each). The germline CDR1 and CDR2 sequences are MDHEN and SYDVKM. This CDR3 is built from 15 residues. Trimming stripped 3 bases from V and 4 bases from J, with 16 bases between. CDR3 protein: CASSLGQGRGYEQYF. The CDR3 coding sequence is TGTGCCAGCAGTTTGGGCCAGGGAAGAGGGTACGAGCAGTACTTC.

J is TRBJ1-2 and V is TRBV28, with 7 bases that match TRBD1. Germline V lookup: CDR1 MDHEN, CDR2 SYDVKM. CDR3 length equals 14 residues. V shed 4 bases, J shed 6 bases, and the junction held 8 bases outside the gene matches. This CDR3 is CASSYRGIVNGYTF. In DNA form, the CDR3 reads TGTGCCAGCAGTTACAGGGGTATAGTAAATGGCTACACCTTC.